A selection of T cell receptor beta chains follows, all from one sample in a study of T cells after yellow fever vaccination. TCRdb redid the calling of the 5' RACE reads with MiXCR, one entry per CDR3 protein. The table has more than 75,000 distinct CDR3 sequences, about 8.8% seen once. The sample consisted of CD8+ T cells not binding an NS4B(214-222) dextramer, sorted from PBMCs, taken around 15 days after the first yellow fever vaccination. The source of these receptors is a man younger than 35 who received the YFV17D yellow fever vaccine. CDR3s include the opening cysteine and the closing phenylalanine or tryptophan. D genes are given only for firm matches. Clone size is shown for a subset of rows, as once, few, many or a class of expanded clone.

size,length,J,D,V,DNA,CDR3
NA,15,TRBJ2-7,TRBD1,TRBV13,TGTGCCAGCAGCAAATCCGGGACAGGATACTACGAGCAGTACTTC,CASSKSGTGYYEQYF
few,14,TRBJ2-2,NA,TRBV4-3,TGCGCCAGCAGCCCCCTCGGGGGCGTCGGGGAGCTGTTTTTT,CASSPLGGVGELFF
many,15,TRBJ2-5,TRBD2,TRBV5-1,TGCGCCAGCAGCTTGTCAGCGGGGGGGCCCGAGACCCAGTACTTC,CASSLSAGGPETQYF
NA,17,TRBJ2-6,TRBD2,TRBV7-8,TGTGCCAGCAGCTTCCGACTAGCCAGGGCTGGGGCCAACGTCCTGACTTTC,CASSFRLARAGANVLTF
NA,15,TRBJ2-1,NA,TRBV6-2/TRBV6-3,TGTGCCAGCAGTGTGTGGGGGGCCTACTACAATGAGCAGTTCTTC,CASSVWGAYYNEQFF
NA,16,TRBJ2-1,NA,TRBV5-1,TGCGCCAGCAGCTTGGGCCTAGCAGGGGCCTACAATGAGCAGTTCTTC,CASSLGLAGAYNEQFF
few,12,TRBJ1-1,NA,TRBV18,TGTGCCAGCTCCCTCAGGACGGGTGAAGCTTTCTTT,CASSLRTGEAFF
many,15,TRBJ1-2,NA,TRBV9,TGTGCCAGCAGCGCGGACAGCTCTGTTAACTATGGCTACACCTTC,CASSADSSVNYGYTF
few,17,TRBJ2-3,NA,TRBV7-9,TGTGCCAGCAGCTTTTTGGCGGGACACGAGAGCACAGATACGCAGTATTTT,CASSFLAGHESTDTQYF
few,18,TRBJ2-4,NA,TRBV10-3,TGTGCCAAGACCTTAGACAGGCAGGAACAATTAGCCAAAAACATTCAGTACTTC,CAKTLDRQEQLAKNIQYF
many,12,TRBJ2-1,NA,TRBV7-3,TGTGCCAGCAGCTTTCTTTTCAATGAGCAGTTCTTC,CASSFLFNEQFF
NA,15,TRBJ1-1,TRBD1,TRBV5-1,TGCGCCAGCAGCTTAGGGGACAGGGGCCGGACTGAAGCTTTCTTT,CASSLGDRGRTEAFF
NA,15,TRBJ2-1,TRBD1,TRBV7-9,TGTGCCAGCAGCTTAGCACAGGGGGTTCAAAATGAGCAGTTCTTC,CASSLAQGVQNEQFF
NA,12,TRBJ2-4,NA,TRBV11-3,TGTGCCAGCAGCGACAGAAAAAACATTCAGTACTTC,CASSDRKNIQYF
NA,13,TRBJ2-3,TRBD2,TRBV6-2/TRBV6-3,TGTGCCAGCAGGGGACTAGCTCCAGATACGCAGTATTTT,CASRGLAPDTQYF
NA,13,TRBJ1-1,NA,TRBV27,TGTGCCAGCAGTTTAGCGGGACCCTCGGAAGCTTTCTTT,CASSLAGPSEAFF
NA,15,TRBJ1-1,TRBD1,TRBV27,TGTGCCAGCAGTTTCCACCCAGGGGGGAACACTGAAGCTTTCTTT,CASSFHPGGNTEAFF
many,13,TRBJ1-2,NA,TRBV5-1,TGCGCCAGCGGGCAGGACCTACTAAATGGCTACACCTTC,CASGQDLLNGYTF
many,19,TRBJ2-1,TRBD2,TRBV28,TGTGCCAGCAGCCTACCGGGACTAGCGGGGACGAGCTCCTACAATGAGCAGTTCTTC,CASSLPGLAGTSSYNEQFF
NA,14,TRBJ2-5,NA,TRBV28,TGTGCCAGCAGCACGGACAAGTACCAAGAGACCCAGTACTTC,CASSTDKYQETQYF
NA,13,TRBJ1-1,NA,TRBV7-6,TGTGCCAGCAGCTCCGACGGGGTTTCTGAAGCTTTCTTT,CASSSDGVSEAFF
few,13,TRBJ2-7,TRBD1,TRBV20-1,TGCAGTGCTAGGGACAGGGGAGCGTACGAGCAGTACTTC,CSARDRGAYEQYF
many,13,TRBJ1-5,NA,TRBV12-3/TRBV12-4,TGTGCCAGCAGTTTAGGGTCCTATCAGCCCCAGCATTTT,CASSLGSYQPQHF
NA,14,TRBJ1-6,TRBD1,TRBV28,TGTGCCAGCAGCTGGACAGGGTTCAACTCACCCCTCCACTTT,CASSWTGFNSPLHF
once,15,TRBJ2-1,NA,TRBV11-2,TGTGCCAGCAGCTTAGAGTCTCGCGTCACGAATGAGCAGTTCTTC,CASSLESRVTNEQFF